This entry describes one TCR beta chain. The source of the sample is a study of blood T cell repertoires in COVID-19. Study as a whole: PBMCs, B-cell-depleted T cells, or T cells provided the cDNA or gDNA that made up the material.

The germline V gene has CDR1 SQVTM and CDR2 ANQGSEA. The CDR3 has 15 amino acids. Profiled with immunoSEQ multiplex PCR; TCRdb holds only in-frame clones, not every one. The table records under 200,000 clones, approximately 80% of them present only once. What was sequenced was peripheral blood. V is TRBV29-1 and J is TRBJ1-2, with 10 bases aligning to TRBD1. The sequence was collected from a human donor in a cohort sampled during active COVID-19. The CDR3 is CTFVKPGQGLNGYTF. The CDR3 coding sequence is TGCACCTTTGTCAAACCGGGACAGGGGTTAAATGGCTACACCTTC.